This TCR beta chain was recorded in a study of blood T cell repertoires in COVID-19. This clone was picked up one time. Germline CDR1 SGHTS, CDR2 YDEGEE. The CDR3 is made up of 16 amino acids. Losses at the gene ends were 4 bases for V and 1 base for J; bases not matched to a gene: 7. The table came from immunoSEQ multiplex PCR; TCRdb's copy has only in-frame clones and leaves some out. The profile shows around 220,000 clones, nearly 90% of them singletons. The origin of this receptor is a woman aged 40 to 55 who had recovered from COVID-19. Sample: peripheral blood. V gene TRBV5-8 combines with J gene TRBJ2-5; 10 bases line up with TRBD2. The CDR3 DNA follows: TGTGCCAGCAGCCCAAGACTAGCGGGCATCCAAGAGACCCAGTACTTC. This codes for CASSPRLAGIQETQYF.